The 15 T cell receptor beta chains given below trace back to one sample, sequenced in a study of shared clonotypes between healthy human individuals. Assay used: immunoSEQ multiplex PCR; TCRdb lists only in-frame clones, some missing. The sample has approximately 1,500,000 clones, roughly 96% seen once; the top ten hold over 1%. Sequenced: naive CD4+ T cells sorted from blood. Subset noted: CD45RA+ positively selected. The receptor set was obtained from a man aged 25-40 years in good health.

The chain links TRBV7-2 to TRBJ2-2; D uncertain. Trimming removed 4 bases at V and 0 bases at J, with 15 bases between. The CDR3 runs 17 residues. Germline lookup yields CDR1 SGHTA and CDR2 FQGNSA. The CDR3: CASSSIHPDPNTGELFF. The CDR3 DNA follows: TGTGCCAGCAGCTCGATCCACCCGGATCCGAACACCGGGGAGCTGTTTTTT.

About this clone: The same CDR3 arises from other DNA sequences in this sample as well. The chain couples TRBV7-2 to TRBJ1-2; D is perhaps TRBD1 (5 bases). The CDR3 has 14 amino acids. Germline CDR1 reads SGHTA; CDR2 reads FQGNSA. Deletions cut 1 base from V and 4 bases from J, with 10 bases between. The CDR3 is CASSLVGPGYGYTF. The CDR3 DNA sequence: TGTGCCAGCAGCTTAGTGGGACCCGGCTATGGCTACACCTTC.

V usage is TRBV28 and J usage is TRBJ2-7; tentatively, D is TRBD1 (5 bases). V lost 3 bases, J lost 3 bases, and 15 bases lay in between. This CDR3 region has 15 residues. Germline CDR1 MDHEN, CDR2 SYDVKM. The CDR3 protein is CASSFLGVSSYEQYF. DNA of the CDR3: TGTGCCAGCAGTTTCTTAGGGGTATCGAGCTACGAGCAGTACTTC.

The CDR3 reads CSVEEASASSYNEQFF. CDR3 sequence (DNA): TGCAGCGTTGAAGAGGCTAGCGCAAGCTCCTACAATGAGCAGTTCTTC. V is TRBV29-1 and J is TRBJ2-1; D may be TRBD2 (6 bases). Trimming removed 0 bases at V and 0 bases at J, with 12 bases between. The CDR3 spans 16 residues. CDR1 and CDR2 (germline): SQVTM, ANQGSEA.

The rearrangement joins TRBV6-5 to TRBJ2-2; 10 bases align to TRBD1. Trimming cost V 5 bases and J 6 bases; bases outside gene matches: 6. Per germline, CDR1 MNHEY and CDR2 SVGAGI. This CDR3 region has 15 residues. The DNA for the CDR3 is TGTGCCAGCAGTACTCGGGACAGGGGAGCCGGGGAGCTGTTTTTT. Translated, it gives CASSTRDRGAGELFF.

The chain combines TRBV18 with TRBJ1-1, with 9 positions matching TRBD1. After removal of 4 bases from V and 4 bases from J, the junction contained 10 bases not matched to a gene. There are 16 residues in the CDR3. Germline CDR1 reads KGHSH; CDR2 reads LQKENI. The CDR3 sequence: CASSLVTGGPSTEAFF. DNA of the CDR3: TGTGCCAGCTCACTGGTGACAGGGGGACCCAGCACTGAAGCTTTCTTT.

This chain links TRBV19 with TRBJ2-6, with D possibly called TRBD1 or TRBD2 (5 bases each). Germline loops: CDR1 LNHDA, CDR2 SQIVND (reference sequence). V was clipped by 7 bases and J by 4 bases, with 14 bases between them. The CDR3 runs to 15 residues. CDR3 region: CASNERGRGANVLTF. The CDR3 DNA reads as TGTGCCAGTAATGAGAGGGGCAGAGGGGCCAACGTCCTGACTTTC.

This chain connects TRBV30 to TRBJ1-5, with D unresolved. Trimming pared 5 bases from V and 1 base from J, leaving 15 bases between. Germline V lookup: CDR1 GTSNPN, CDR2 SVGIG (reference sequence). The CDR3 is made up of 15 amino acids. CDR3 loop: CAWSSGSRSNQPQHF. CDR3 DNA sequence: TGTGCCTGGTCATCGGGGAGCCGCAGCAATCAGCCCCAGCATTTT.

The chain carries TRBV6-1 and TRBJ2-3, with D tentatively TRBD1 or TRBD2 (5 bases each). Germline CDR1 reads MNHNS; CDR2 reads SASEGT. This CDR3 spans 14 amino acids. Trimming removed 0 bases at V and 7 bases at J, with 11 bases between. The CDR3 protein is CASSEAGPVYTQYF. As DNA, the CDR3 is TGTGCCAGCAGTGAAGCGGGACCCGTTTATACGCAGTATTTT.

The rearrangement joins TRBV10-2 to TRBJ2-1, with 14 bases lining up with TRBD2. Germline V gene data show CDR1 as WSHSY and CDR2 as SAAADI. This CDR3 has 17 amino acids. Trimming cost V 3 bases and J 3 bases; bases outside gene matches: 4. The CDR3 protein is CASSDGGLAGVYNEQFF. The CDR3 nucleotides read TGCGCCAGCAGTGACGGGGGACTAGCGGGAGTCTACAATGAGCAGTTCTTC.

The rearrangement joins TRBV6-4 to TRBJ1-1; D unresolved. Germline values: CDR1 MRHNA, CDR2 SNTAGT. The CDR3 has 13 residues. The ends were cut back, 2 bases at V and 1 base at J, with 5 bases in the middle. The CDR3 loop reads CASSDTGNTEAFF. The CDR3 bases are TGTGCCAGCAGTGACACCGGGAACACTGAAGCTTTCTTT.

The chain uses TRBV7-3 and TRBJ2-2; no reliable D call. Germline assignment: CDR1 SGHTA and CDR2 FQGTGA. V lost 4 bases to trimming and J lost 0 bases, with 12 bases between them. This CDR3 contains 16 residues. CDR3 residues: CASSSRQIANTGELFF. The DNA for the CDR3 is TGTGCCAGCAGCTCTCGACAAATCGCGAACACCGGGGAGCTGTTTTTT.

The chain couples TRBV18 to TRBJ1-2; D gene ambiguous. The ends were cut back, 4 bases at V and 6 bases at J, with 15 bases in the middle. CDR3 size: 14 residues. Looked up from germline, CDR1 is KGHSH and CDR2 is LQKENI. Here the CDR3 DNA reads TGTGCCAGCTCACAACTACAAGCCTCGGATGGCTACACCTTC. Protein product: CASSQLQASDGYTF.

The chain combines TRBV5-1 with TRBJ1-2; D remains unclear. CDR1 is SGHRS and CDR2 is YFSETQ in the germline V gene. V dropped 0 bases and J dropped 1 base, with 10 bases sitting between them. This CDR3 region has 15 residues. The CDR3 here is CASSLDRRGNYGYTF. CDR3 DNA: TGCGCCAGCAGCTTGGATCGGCGGGGTAACTATGGCTACACCTTC.

V and J are TRBV7-2 and TRBJ2-2; a weak D match, TRBD2 (7 bases). The CDR3 contains 15 residues. Germline CDR1 and CDR2: SGHTA and FQGNSA. Trimming removed 2 bases at V and 4 bases at J, with 11 bases between. CDR3 sequence reads: CASSLKGGGTGELFF. The CDR3 nucleotides read TGTGCCAGCAGCTTAAAGGGAGGGGGCACCGGGGAGCTGTTTTTT.